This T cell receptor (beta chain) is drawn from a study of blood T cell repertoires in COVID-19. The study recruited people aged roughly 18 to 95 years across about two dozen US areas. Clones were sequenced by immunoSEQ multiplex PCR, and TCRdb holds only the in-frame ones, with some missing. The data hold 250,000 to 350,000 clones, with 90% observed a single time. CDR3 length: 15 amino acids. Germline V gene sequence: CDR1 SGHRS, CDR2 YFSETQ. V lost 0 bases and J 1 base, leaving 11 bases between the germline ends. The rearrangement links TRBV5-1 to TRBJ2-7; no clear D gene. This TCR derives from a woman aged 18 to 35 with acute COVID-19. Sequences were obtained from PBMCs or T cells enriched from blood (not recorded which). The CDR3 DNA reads TGCGCCAGCAGCTTGGCAGGTGGCAGGTCCTACGAGCAGTACTTC. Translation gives CASSLAGGRSYEQYF. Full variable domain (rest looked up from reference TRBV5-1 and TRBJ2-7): KAGVTQTPRYLIKTRGQQVTLSCSPISGHRSVSWYQQTPGQGLQFLFEYFSETQRNKGNFPGRFSGRQFSNSRSEMNVSTLELGDSALYLCASSLAGGRSYEQYFGPGTRLTVT.